The entry below describes one T cell receptor beta chain. Its antigen remains unidentified. No base quality values were provided; no much bigger clone lies one nucleotide off. This sample is part of a study of blood T cell repertoires in COVID-19 (dated by TCRdb to 2020 to 2022). Looking at the study overall: Samples from collaborators originated in the United States, Italy and Spain and spanned both the acute and convalescent phases of COVID-19. The prospective study material was composed of cDNA or gDNA derived from T cells, B-cell-depleted T cells, or PBMCs. The dataset comprised deeply sampled blood TCRbeta repertoires from subjects exposed to, actively infected with, or recovered from COVID-19. The repertoires were made available in a free public database intended to serve as a resource for research on the immune response to SARS-CoV-2. Samples came from the ongoing ImmuneRACE study (first 160 participants) plus 1,254 subjects from 6 global collaborators. A de-identified subject ID, COVID-19 status, age in years and sex were almost always included in the sample metadata. Where HLA class I and class II types were available, the types were taken from metadata supplied by the sample provider, not from assay-based typing. Points the paper makes about the study in general: The amount of clinical and demographic metadata varied by source and participant and was provided uncurated.

Each collaborating institution followed its own protocols to collect whole blood in K2EDTA tubes. Collaborator samples were shipped for TCRbeta analysis as frozen whole blood, isolated PBMCs, or DNA extracted from either sample type. TCRbeta CDR3 regions were amplified from genomic DNA by means of the immunoSEQ Assay, a bias-controlled multiplex PCR. The study's processing was this. Nucleated cell counts per sample were estimated from amplification of reference gene primers within the assay. Sequence reads were collapsed and filtered to measure the absolute abundance of every unique TCRbeta CDR3 rearrangement. Productive Simpson clonality was computed per sample as the square root of Simpson's diversity index over productive rearrangements. TCRdb limited this immuneACCESS table to in-frame rearrangements with V and J called. A share of clones is missing; checked studies link under half to unresolved V genes, and the rest is unexplained. V, J and clone size are those of that table, while D and trimming were read from the DNA. Counted in this sample were around 300,000 clones; 75% to 90% of them appeared once. Clones ranked in the top ten supply around 2% of the sample.

For CDR1 and CDR2, the germline V gene lists SGHRS and YFSETQ. The germline ends are 14 bases apart after V is trimmed by 2 bases and J by 5 bases. The CDR3 numbers 15 residues from cysteine through phenylalanine. The CDR3 DNA has 45 bases and is translated from base 1. The TCR comes from a man aged 45-65 years with acute or convalescent COVID-19. This chain joins TRBV5-1 to TRBJ2-1; the best D guess is TRBD1, with 6 bases matching. Sequenced: peripheral blood. The nucleotides read TGCGCCAGCAGCTTATGGGGACAAAACGACAATGAGCAGTTCTTC. The resulting protein is CASSLWGQNDNEQFF.